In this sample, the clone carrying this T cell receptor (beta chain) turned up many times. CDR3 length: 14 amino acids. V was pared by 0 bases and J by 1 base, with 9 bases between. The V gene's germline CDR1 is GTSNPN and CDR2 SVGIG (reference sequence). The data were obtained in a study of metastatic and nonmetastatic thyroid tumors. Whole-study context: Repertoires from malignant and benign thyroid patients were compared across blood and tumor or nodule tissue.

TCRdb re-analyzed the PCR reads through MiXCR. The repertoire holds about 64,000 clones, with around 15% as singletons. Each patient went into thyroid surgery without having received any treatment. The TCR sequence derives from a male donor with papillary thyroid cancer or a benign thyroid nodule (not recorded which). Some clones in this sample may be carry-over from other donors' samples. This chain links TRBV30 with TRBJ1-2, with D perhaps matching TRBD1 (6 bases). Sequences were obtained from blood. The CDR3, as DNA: TGTGCCTGGAGTGTAGGGGACATTAACTATGGCTACACCTTC. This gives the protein CAWSVGDINYGYTF.